Listed here are 3 T cell receptor beta chains from one sample, sequenced in a study of STAT5B mutations in CD4+ large granular lymphocyte leukemia (dated by TCRdb to 2021 to 2024). Library generation was performed with the immunoSEQ multiplex PCR assay. TCRdb took this table from immuneACCESS and kept in-frame rearrangements with V and J called. Such tables lack part of the clones; where checked against another copy, unresolved V genes explain under half of the gap, and the rest is unexplained. The sample profile shows about 31,000 clones; roughly 70% of them were found once. The ten biggest clones cover 1.1% of the sample. Sequencing input: CD4+ T cells from blood buffy coats. All receptors come from a human donor in good health.

The J gene is TRBJ1-4, the V gene TRBV6-4; D ambiguous. The CDR3 loop spans 12 amino acids. Germline V gives CDR1 MRHNA, CDR2 SNTAGT. The germline V and J ends were trimmed by 8 bases and 7 bases, with 11 bases remaining between them. The CDR3 DNA is TGTGCCAGCCCCGGGGAGTGTGAAAAACTGTTTTTT. Translation: CASPGECEKLFF.

The chain uses TRBV27 and TRBJ1-1; D possibly corresponds to TRBD1 (6 bases). In germline, CDR1 is MNHEY, CDR2 SMNVEV (reference sequence). The CDR3 spans 14 residues. Trimming left V 4 bases short and J 9 bases short, with 18 bases between. CDR3 sequence: CASSSLGAKFQAFF. The CDR3 nucleotides read TGTGCCAGCAGTTCATTGGGGGCCAAGTTTCAAGCTTTCTTT.

This rearrangement joins TRBV19 to TRBJ2-2, with a weak D call TRBD1 (5 bases). Trimming took off 5 bases at V and 0 bases at J, with 19 bases between the two ends. The V gene's germline CDR1 is LNHDA and CDR2 SQIVND (reference sequence). The CDR3 is made up of 18 amino acids. The CDR3 spells CASSGGQGDTPNTGELFF. DNA of the CDR3: TGTGCCAGTAGTGGTGGGCAGGGCGATACCCCGAACACCGGGGAGCTGTTTTTT.